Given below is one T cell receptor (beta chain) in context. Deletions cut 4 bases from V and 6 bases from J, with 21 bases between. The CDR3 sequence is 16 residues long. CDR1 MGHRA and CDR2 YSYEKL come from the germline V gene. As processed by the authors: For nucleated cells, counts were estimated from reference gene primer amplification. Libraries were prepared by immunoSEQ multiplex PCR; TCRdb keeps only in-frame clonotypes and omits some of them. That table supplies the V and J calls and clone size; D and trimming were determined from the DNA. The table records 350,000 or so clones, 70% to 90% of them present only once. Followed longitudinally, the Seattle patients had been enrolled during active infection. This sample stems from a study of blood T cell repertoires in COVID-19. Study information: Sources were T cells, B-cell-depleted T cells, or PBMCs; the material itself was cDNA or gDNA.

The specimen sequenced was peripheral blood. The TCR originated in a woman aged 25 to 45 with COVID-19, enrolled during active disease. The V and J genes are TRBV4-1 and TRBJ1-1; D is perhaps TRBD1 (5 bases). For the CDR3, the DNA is TGCGCCAGCAGCCCCACACCGGGACTTCGGCCCCCTGAAGCTTTCTTT. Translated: CASSPTPGLRPPEAFF.